Below are 2 T cell receptor beta chains sequenced from a single sample in a study of blood T cells in healthy people across ages. Primers used in a second PCR of about 7 to 12 cycles were a sample-barcoded 5' primer and a J-beta primer mix. TCRdb analysed the 5' RACE reads with MiXCR anew, one entry per CDR3 protein. In the table there are 1.5 million to 2 million distinct CDR3 sequences, around 48% of which are singletons. Sequencing was done on a sample of blood. These receptors originate from a woman between 35 and 50 years old in good health.

The chain joins TRBV27 to TRBJ2-3, with D perhaps TRBD1 (7 bases). V lost 5 bases, J lost 6 bases, and 21 bases lay in between. Looked up from germline, CDR1 is MNHEY and CDR2 is SMNVEV (reference sequence). The CDR3 length is 16 residues. CDR3 sequence: CASSAWRGQGVDTQYF. DNA of the CDR3: TGTGCCAGCAGTGCCTGGAGGGGGCAGGGAGTGGATACGCAGTATTTT.

V usage is TRBV11-2 and J usage is TRBJ2-4; TRBD1 aligns across 11 bases. Near its end, the DNA agrees better with TRBJ2-5, so the J call may be wrong. Germline V gene sequence: CDR1 SGHAT, CDR2 FQNNGV. The CDR3 sequence is 16 residues long. The CDR3 nucleotides are TGTGCCAGCAGCTTAGGTCTGGACAGGGGGCGGGAGACCCAGTACTTC. Its protein product is CASSLGLDRGRETQYF.